The 6 T cell receptor beta chains below were found in one sample sequenced in a study of tumor and adjacent non-tumor tissue in lung cancer. RNA was extracted from bulk tissue without any cell sorting. Three rounds of nested PCR, following a modified ARM-PCR protocol, produced the TCRbeta library. One entry per CDR3 protein, called by TCRdb with MiXCR from the multiplex PCR reads. The sample has about 200,000 distinct CDR3 sequences, roughly 70% seen once. Sequenced: lung tumor tissue. These receptors were obtained from a man aged 55-75 years with non-small cell lung cancer.

Of note for this clonotype: A much more abundant neighbour one base away suggests this may be a read error. This chain uses TRBV6-6 with TRBJ1-1; tentative D call: TRBD1 (5 bases). Germline V gene data show CDR1 as MNHNY and CDR2 as SVGAGI (reference sequence). There are 11 residues in the CDR3. CDR3 loop: CASLWGTESFF. In nucleotides, the CDR3 is TGTGCCAGCCTTTGGGGCACTGAATCTTTCTTT.

This clonotype was found a few times. Just one base apart from a much larger clone, this may be a read error. The chain joins TRBV6-1 to TRBJ1-5, with a weak D call TRBD1 (6 bases). CDR1 MNHNS and CDR2 SASEGT come from the germline V gene. The CDR3 spans 15 residues. The DNA of the CDR3 is TGTGTCAGCAACCCTGGGACACCGAACAATCAGCCCCAGCATTTT. It encodes CVSNPGTPNNQPQHF.

About this clonotype itself: One junction end disagrees with the germline gene, perhaps due to a read error. V usage is TRBV20-1 and J usage is TRBJ2-7, with D perhaps TRBD2 (6 bases). The CDR3 length is 14 residues. The germline V gene encodes CDR1 DFQATT and CDR2 SNEGSKA (reference sequence). The CDR3 is CSARARTKSYGQCF. The DNA for the CDR3 is TGCAGTGCTAGGGCCAGGACTAAATCCTACGGGCAGTGCTTC.

On this clonotype: Possible read error: a much larger clone is one base away. Because it lacks the conserved phenylalanine or tryptophan at the end, this CDR3 is likely a read error. The J gene is TRBJ1-5, the V gene TRBV6-5; D might be TRBD1 (6 bases). The V gene lost 5 bases and the J gene lost 6 bases, with 14 bases spanning the gap. The CDR3 runs 14 residues. The germline gives CDR1 MNHEY, CDR2 SVGAGI. The CDR3 nucleotides read TGTGCCAGCAGTCAAGGGGGAGGTGGTCAGCCCCAGCATTTG. Amino acid sequence: CASSQGGGGQPQHL.

About this clonotype: The germline gene is not matched at one end of the junction; a read error may be the cause. The chain is built from TRBV5-1 and TRBJ1-2; D gene uncertain. This CDR3 region has 14 residues. Germline assignment: CDR1 SGHRS and CDR2 YFSETQ. The CDR3 DNA reads TGCGCCAACAGCTTGAGGCAAAAGGGCTATGGCTACACCTTC. It yields the protein CANSLRQKGYGYTF.

A note on this clonotype: At one end, the junction sequence differs from germline, possibly due to a read error. V and J are TRBV11-2 and TRBJ2-6; D not certain. Per germline, CDR1 SGHAT and CDR2 FQNNGV. This CDR3 contains 14 residues. The CDR3 DNA is TGTGCCAGCACTCCTATCTCTGAGGTCAACGTCCTGACTTTT. It translates to CASTPISEVNVLTF.